Listed here are 30 T cell receptor beta chains from one sample, sequenced in a study of CD8 T cells in Susac syndrome. RNA totalling about 0.5 to 1 ug underwent reverse transcription with random hexamers. TCRdb independently ran MiXCR on the immunoSEQ multiplex PCR reads; one entry per CDR3 protein. This table has about 250,000 distinct CDR3 sequences, 85% to 95% appearing once. Sequenced input: CD4+ T cells from PBMCs. The receptors derive from a human donor with multiple sclerosis.

The chain couples TRBV5-1 to TRBJ2-2; 7 bases map to TRBD1. The CDR3 spans 15 residues. Trimming cost V 0 bases and J 8 bases; bases outside gene matches: 7. Per the germline V gene, CDR1 is SGHRS and CDR2 is YFSETQ. The CDR3 loop is CASSLEDRVSGELFF. As DNA, the CDR3 is TGCGCCAGCAGCTTGGAAGACAGGGTCTCTGGGGAGCTGTTTTTT.

V usage is TRBV7-9 and J usage is TRBJ1-1, with D unresolved. Germline loops: CDR1 SEHNR, CDR2 FQNEAQ (reference sequence). Trimming left V 6 bases short and J 1 base short, with 12 bases between. This CDR3 spans 14 amino acids. The CDR3 DNA is TGTGCCAGCAGGGGCACGGAGTGGAACACTGAAGCTTTCTTT. This codes for CASRGTEWNTEAFF.

This chain links TRBV6-1 with TRBJ1-5, with D maybe TRBD1 (6 bases). CDR1 MNHNS and CDR2 SASEGT come from the germline V gene. The CDR3 has 15 residues. Trimming stripped 6 bases from V and 7 bases from J, with 19 bases between. DNA of the CDR3: TGTGCCAGCAGCACTTCGGGAGGGGGAGGGCAGCCCCAGCATTTT. The encoded protein is CASSTSGGGGQPQHF.

This sequence joins TRBV3-1 and TRBJ2-5, with D unclear. Per the germline V gene, CDR1 is LGHDT and CDR2 is YNNKEL (reference sequence). V was clipped by 0 bases and J by 2 bases, with 10 bases between them. This CDR3 region has 15 residues. Here the CDR3 reads CASSQDRSRQETQYF. Written as DNA, the CDR3 is TGTGCCAGCAGCCAAGATCGGAGCAGACAAGAGACCCAGTACTTC.

The rearrangement links TRBV27 to TRBJ1-5, with 8 nucleotides matching TRBD1. Germline trimming cut 4 bases from V and 7 bases from J; bases unmatched to any gene: 15. CDR3 length: 17 residues. The germline gives CDR1 MNHEY, CDR2 SMNVEV (reference sequence). The CDR3 region has the DNA TGTGCCAGCAGTTCCCACACGGACAGGGCAGGTGGGCAGCCCCAGCATTTT. Translating gives CASSSHTDRAGGQPQHF.

The CDR3 DNA is TGCGCCAGCAATCCCCTAGCTTGCGGGGGGGAGGATGAGCAGTTCTTC. Translation gives CASNPLACGGEDEQFF. The chain carries TRBV10-1 and TRBJ2-1; 9 nucleotides line up with TRBD2. With 7 bases clipped from V and 8 bases from J, the junction kept 15 bases outside the gene matches. This CDR3 comprises 16 residues. Germline CDR1 is WNHNN and CDR2 is SYGVQD (reference sequence).

The gene calls are TRBV20-1 and TRBJ1-1; D unclear. CDR1 is DFQATT and CDR2 is SNEGSKA in the germline V gene (reference sequence). V was trimmed by 3 bases and J by 1 base, leaving 12 bases between them. The CDR3 is made up of 14 amino acids. The CDR3 DNA is TGCAGTGCTAGTCCCGGGCAGCCGAACACTGAAGCTTTCTTT. It specifies CSASPGQPNTEAFF.

The chain has TRBV10-1 and TRBJ1-5; 8 nucleotides line up with TRBD1. Germline V gene data show CDR1 as WNHNN and CDR2 as SYGVQD (reference sequence). V shed 8 bases and J 3 bases; nucleotides not matched to a gene: 6. The CDR3 runs 14 residues. The CDR3 DNA sequence: TGCGCCAGCGGGACAGGACTAAACAATCAGCCCCAGCATTTT. Translated: CASGTGLNNQPQHF.

The chain combines TRBV7-2 with TRBJ2-7; possible D gene TRBD2, 5 bases. CDR1 is SGHTA, CDR2 FQGNSA, per germline. The germline V and J ends were trimmed by 4 bases and 3 bases, with 10 bases remaining between them. The CDR3 length is 13 residues. The CDR3 nucleotides read TGTGCCAGCAGCTATATCGCGGGCTACGAGCAGTACTTC. Its protein is CASSYIAGYEQYF.

The chain couples TRBV29-1 to TRBJ1-2; tentative D call: TRBD1 (5 bases). Germline lookup yields CDR1 SQVTM and CDR2 ANQGSEA. This CDR3 is 12 amino acids long. The V end was cut by 7 bases, the J end by 2 bases, with 11 bases between. CDR3 residues: CSAGTPNYGYTF. Written as DNA, the CDR3 is TGCAGCGCTGGGACGCCGAACTATGGCTACACCTTC.

This clonotype came up a few times. The chain joins TRBV5-1 to TRBJ1-5; D is unresolved. V was cut by 0 bases and J by 2 bases, with 6 bases left in between. CDR1 and CDR2 from the germline V gene are SGHRS and YFSETQ. This CDR3 spans 14 amino acids. CDR3 sequence (DNA): TGCGCCAGCAGCTTGGATTCTGGCAATCAGCCCCAGCATTTT. Translation: CASSLDSGNQPQHF.

This clonotype was detected only once. The V gene is TRBV5-1, the J gene TRBJ2-1; TRBD2 matches 7 bases. CDR1 SGHRS and CDR2 YFSETQ come from the germline V gene. Trimming at V came to 4 bases and at J to 15 bases, leaving 7 bases not matched to a gene. The CDR3 spans 11 residues. Here the CDR3 reads CASSLGGLAFF. CDR3 coding DNA: TGCGCCAGCAGCCTCGGGGGGTTGGCGTTCTTC.

The CDR3 region is CASSLLSGGTGELFF. CDR3 DNA: TGTGCCAGCAGCTTGTTGTCGGGGGGCACCGGGGAGCTGTTTTTT. This sequence joins TRBV5-6 and TRBJ2-2; 7 bases are shared with TRBD2. The CDR3 runs 15 residues. With V trimmed by 1 base and J by 4 bases, 4 bases remained unmatched. The germline CDR1 and CDR2 sequences are SGHDT and YYEEEE.

The chain couples TRBV7-8 to TRBJ2-5; D is uncertain. The V and J ends lost 0 bases and 1 base respectively, with 15 bases between them. This CDR3 has 17 residues. CDR1 and CDR2 from the germline V gene are SGHVS and FQNEAQ. The CDR3 loop reads CASSLAGKLPTQETQYF. The CDR3 DNA is TGTGCCAGCAGCTTAGCGGGAAAACTGCCAACCCAAGAGACCCAGTACTTC.

This clonotype was seen a handful of times. The V and J genes are TRBV3-1 and TRBJ1-3; D not certain. The V gene's germline CDR1 is LGHDT and CDR2 YNNKEL (reference sequence). V was trimmed by 4 bases and J by 0 bases, leaving 7 bases between them. CDR3 length: 14 residues. CDR3 in DNA: TGTGCCAGCAGCCGAGGCCGCTCTGGAAACACCATATATTTT. Amino acid sequence: CASSRGRSGNTIYF.

The chain couples TRBV6-4 to TRBJ1-6; no reliable D call. Trimming removed 2 bases at V and 5 bases at J, with 7 bases between. Germline V gene data show CDR1 as MRHNA and CDR2 as SNTAGT. This CDR3 has 14 residues. CDR3 amino acids: CASSDRDNNSPLHF. As DNA, the CDR3 is TGTGCCAGCAGTGACAGAGATAATAATTCACCCCTCCACTTT.

This chain joins TRBV5-1 and TRBJ1-3; D not resolved. CDR3 length equals 15 residues. V lost 5 bases and J 0 bases, leaving 12 bases between the germline ends. Germline CDR1 is SGHRS and CDR2 is YFSETQ. CDR3 bases: TGCGCCAGCAGGCTTGGGCCATCCTCTGGAAACACCATATATTTT. Translating it yields CASRLGPSSGNTIYF.

This clonotype has a single count. V and J are TRBV12-3 or TRBV12-4 and TRBJ1-1; no clear D. The V end was cut by 4 bases, the J end by 4 bases, with 7 bases between. CDR3 length: 12 residues. CDR3 DNA sequence: TGTGCCAGCAGTTATCTCCCCACTGAAGCTTTCTTT. Its translation is CASSYLPTEAFF.

The V gene is TRBV12-3 or TRBV12-4, the J gene TRBJ2-3, with D uncertain. The CDR3 runs to 11 residues. Trimming took off 3 bases at V and 12 bases at J, with 10 bases between the two ends. This chain's CDR3 is CASSLGPSQYF. CDR3 DNA: TGTGCCAGCAGTTTGGGCCCCAGCCAGTATTTT.

This clonotype was observed a few times. The J gene is TRBJ1-1, the V gene TRBV27; TRBD1 agrees at 7 bases. The J segment lost 3 bases and the V segment lost 6 bases, leaving 4 bases of the junction unmatched. CDR1 is MNHEY, CDR2 SMNVEV, per germline (reference sequence). This CDR3 is built from 13 residues. In DNA form, the CDR3 reads TGTGCCAGCAGCTCTCAGGGGGACACTGAAGCTTTCTTT. Translating it yields CASSSQGDTEAFF.

The chain links TRBV18 to TRBJ2-2; 9 bases line up with TRBD2. The CDR3 contains 18 residues. The germline CDR1 and CDR2 sequences are KGHSH and LQKENI. V trimming: 1 base; J trimming: 4 bases; junction bases outside the gene matches: 10. CDR3 in amino acids: CASSPRNLLAGVTGELFF. In nucleotides, the CDR3 is TGTGCCAGCTCACCACGGAACTTATTAGCGGGAGTCACCGGGGAGCTGTTTTTT. Together with reference TRBV18 and TRBJ2-2, the CDR3 gives the full variable domain: NAGVMQNPRHLVRRRGQEARLRCSPMKGHSHVYWYRQLPEEGLKFMVYLQKENIIDESGMPKERFSAEFPKEGPSILRIQQVVRGDSAAYFCASSPRNLLAGVTGELFFGEGSRLTVL.

J is TRBJ1-6 and V is TRBV6-5; no reliable D call. V was shortened by 0 bases and J by 0 bases, with 9 bases between the two germline ends. The length of the CDR3 is 17 residues. From germline, CDR1 is MNHEY and CDR2 SVGAGI. As DNA, the CDR3 is TGTGCCAGCAGTTACTCGGGGAAGAGCTCCTATAATTCACCCCTCCACTTT. Translation gives CASSYSGKSSYNSPLHF.

This chain joins TRBV5-1 and TRBJ1-2; a possible D gene is TRBD1 (5 bases). The CDR3 totals 14 residues. CDR1 and CDR2 (germline): SGHRS, YFSETQ. V lost 0 bases, J lost 3 bases, and 9 bases lay in between. CDR3 in DNA: TGCGCCAGCAGCTTGGAGGGGACGTACTATGGCTACACCTTC. The encoded protein is CASSLEGTYYGYTF. Variable domain in full (rest from reference TRBV5-1 and TRBJ1-2): KAGVTQTPRYLIKTRGQQVTLSCSPISGHRSVSWYQQTPGQGLQFLFEYFSETQRNKGNFPGRFSGRQFSNSRSEMNVSTLELGDSALYLCASSLEGTYYGYTFGSGTRLTVV.

V gene TRBV9 combines with J gene TRBJ1-2; 7 bases are shared with TRBD1. The CDR3 loop spans 14 amino acids. Losses at the gene ends were 4 bases for V and 6 bases for J; bases not matched to a gene: 9. Germline CDR1 reads SGDLS; CDR2 reads YYNGEE. CDR3 in amino acids: CASSNRQGWNGYTF. CDR3 DNA sequence: TGTGCCAGCAGCAACCGACAGGGTTGGAATGGCTACACCTTC.

The chain combines TRBV7-3 with TRBJ2-5; possibly TRBD2 for D (6 bases). Germline CDR1 SGHTA, CDR2 FQGTGA. Trimming took 4 bases from V and 0 from J, leaving 12 bases between them. The CDR3 sequence is 15 residues long. In DNA form, the CDR3 reads TGTGCCAGCAGCTGGAGTGGGGGGTACCAAGAGACCCAGTACTTC. It translates to CASSWSGGYQETQYF.

This clonotype has only one observation. CDR3 DNA sequence: TGTGCCAGCAATACCTTCGGTCCTTCCCACTACGAGCAGTACGTC. Protein sequence: CASNTFGPSHYEQYV. This chain uses TRBV25-1 with TRBJ2-7; no clear D. This CDR3 comprises 15 residues. Germline loops: CDR1 MGHDK, CDR2 SYGVNS. V lost 7 bases, J lost 3 bases, and 19 bases lay in between.

The chain joins TRBV2 to TRBJ2-1; the match to TRBD2 covers 7 bases. Germline V CDR1 and CDR2: SNHLY, FYNNEI. Germline trimming cut 2 bases from V and 2 bases from J; bases unmatched to any gene: 3. This CDR3 is 15 amino acids long. CDR3 in DNA: TGTGCCAGCAGTGAATTCGGGGGGACCTACAATGAGCAGTTCTTC. Protein product: CASSEFGGTYNEQFF. Full variable domain (outside the CDR3, taken from reference TRBV2 and TRBJ2-1): EPEVTQTPSHQVTQMGQEVILRCVPISNHLYFYWYRQILGQKVEFLVSFYNNEISEKSEIFDDQFSVERPDGSNFTLKIRSTKLEDSAMYFCASSEFGGTYNEQFFGPGTRLTVL.

The V and J genes are TRBV2 and TRBJ2-1; TRBD2 agrees at 14 bases. Germline V gene data show CDR1 as SNHLY and CDR2 as FYNNEI. J gave up 3 bases and V 4 bases, and 2 bases lay outside the gene matches. The CDR3 covers 16 residues. The CDR3 nucleotides read TGTGCCAGCAGTGTTGGGACTAGCGGGAGCTACAATGAGCAGTTCTTC. Amino acid sequence: CASSVGTSGSYNEQFF.

The chain recombines TRBV3-1 with TRBJ2-2, with 8 nucleotides matching TRBD1. Trimming took 1 base from V and 8 from J; bases not matched to a gene: 6. The CDR3 is 15 residues long. The germline CDR1 and CDR2 sequences are LGHDT and YNNKEL (reference sequence). The CDR3 bases are TGTGCCAGCAGCCAAGGGACAGGGTATGCTGGGGAGCTGTTTTTT. Protein product: CASSQGTGYAGELFF.

This sequence joins TRBV29-1 and TRBJ2-5; D not certain. Germline assignment: CDR1 SQVTM and CDR2 ANQGSEA. The CDR3 is 13 residues long. V was pared by 6 bases and J by 0 bases, with 11 bases between. CDR3 amino acids: CSVTHLNQETQYF. The CDR3, as DNA: TGCAGCGTAACCCACCTGAACCAAGAGACCCAGTACTTC.